This T cell receptor (beta chain) is drawn from a study of shared clonotypes between healthy human individuals. Only in-frame clones appear in the TCRdb table, and some are missing; sequencing was by immunoSEQ multiplex PCR. The sample carries about 2.3 million clones, just over 90% recorded once. Germline CDR1 SNHLY, CDR2 FYNNEI. The CDR3 loop spans 14 amino acids. The ends lost 8 bases at V and 5 bases at J; junction bases unmatched: 10. Sequenced: naive CD4+ T cells from PBMCs. Subset given: CD45RA+ positively selected. This clonotype was sampled from a man younger than 35 in good health. Some clones in this sample may be carry-over from other donors' samples. The rearrangement links TRBV2 to TRBJ1-1; 8 bases agree with TRBD1. CDR3 protein: CASQETGAGTEAFF. In DNA form, the CDR3 reads TGTGCCAGCCAAGAGACAGGGGCGGGGACTGAAGCTTTCTTT.